Following are 23 T cell receptor beta chains from one sample sequenced in a study of T cells in women clearing cervical HPV infection. Sequenced by immunoSEQ multiplex PCR; TCRdb stores in-frame clones only, minus some. Its table records about 30,000 clones. Sequencing was carried out using blood buffy coat. These TCRs come from a woman aged 18 to 75 with a cervical HPV16 infection that either progressed to CIN3+ or cleared (not recorded which).

Concerning this clone itself: The read stops 3 residues short of the end of the CDR3; the missing end is completed from the germline J gene. The chain recombines TRBV20-1 with TRBJ2-3; 11 bases align to TRBD2. Per germline, CDR1 DFQATT and CDR2 SNEGSKA (reference sequence). The CDR3 consists of 14 residues. With V trimmed by 6 bases and J by 0 bases, 2 bases remained unmatched. The CDR3 here is CSAIAGGSTDTQYF. Partial CDR3 DNA: TGCAGTGCAATAGCGGGAGGGAGCACAGATACG.

Notes on this clone: The CDR3 end is not reached by the read, which stops 3 residues before it; the germline J gene fills it in. The chain is built from TRBV29-1 and TRBJ1-2, with D perhaps TRBD1 (5 bases). Germline V gene sequence: CDR1 SQVTM, CDR2 ANQGSEA. Between the trimmed V and J ends, which lost 3 bases and 6 bases, there was a span of 11 bases. The CDR3 length is 12 residues. The covered CDR3 bases are TGCAGCGTTGAGCAGGGAGAGGATGGC. This sequence encodes CSVEQGEDG. The complete CDR3 reads CSVEQGEDGYTF.

In the case of this clone: The read ends 3 residues before the CDR3 terminus; that terminus is restored from the germline J gene. The chain employs TRBV19 and TRBJ1-5; D gene unclear. The CDR3 is made up of 16 amino acids. V lost 0 bases to trimming and J lost 6 bases, with 15 bases between them. The germline V gene encodes CDR1 LNHDA and CDR2 SQIVND (reference sequence). Partial CDR3 DNA: TGTGCCAGTAGTATAGACTCGGCAGGTCGTCTTCAGCCC. This sequence encodes CASSIDSAGRLQP. The CDR3 reads in full as CASSIDSAGRLQPQHF.

For this clone: The read gets to within 3 residues of the CDR3 end, and the germline J gene fills in the rest. The rearrangement joins TRBV2 to TRBJ2-2, with 14 bases matching TRBD2. Unmatched junction bases numbered 3, after V lost 5 bases and J lost 1 base. Germline V lookup: CDR1 SNHLY, CDR2 FYNNEI. This CDR3 has 17 amino acids. The CDR3 reads CASSYGTSGRNTGELFF. Partial CDR3 DNA: TGTGCCAGCAGTTACGGGACTAGCGGGAGGAACACCGGGGAG.

The DNA read from the CDR3 is TGTGCCAGCAGCCGTGGACAGGGAGGGGAGACG. Protein sequence: CASSRGQGGET. The entire CDR3 reads CASSRGQGGETQYF. This chain connects TRBV27 to TRBJ2-3; possible D gene TRBD1, 8 bases. The missing CDR3 end, 3 residues past where the read stops, is filled in from the germline J gene. Germline V CDR1 and CDR2: MNHEY, SMNVEV (reference sequence). CDR3 length equals 14 residues.

A word on this clone: The read stops 3 residues short of the end of the CDR3; the missing end is completed from the germline J gene. V is TRBV7-8 and J is TRBJ2-3, with 7 bases matching TRBD2. V lost 1 base to trimming and J lost 0 bases; unmatched junction nucleotides: 4. This CDR3 comprises 16 residues. The germline CDR1 and CDR2 sequences are SGHVS and FQNEAQ. CDR3 bases read: TGTGCCAGCAGCTTAGTTGCGGGAGCTAGCACAGATACG. Its protein product is CASSLVAGASTDT. The complete CDR3 sequence is CASSLVAGASTDTQYF.

Regarding this clone: The sequenced fragment ends 3 residues before the CDR3 boundary, so the rest is inferred from the germline J gene. This sequence joins TRBV19 and TRBJ2-2; D may be TRBD2 (5 bases). V was shortened by 5 bases and J by 9 bases, with 16 bases between the two germline ends. The germline V gene has CDR1 LNHDA and CDR2 SQIVND (reference sequence). This CDR3 is built from 14 residues. CDR3 DNA, as far as it was read: TGTGCCAGTAGTGAGGGTCTCGTGTCTCGGGAG. Translation: CASSEGLVSRE. The complete CDR3 sequence is CASSEGLVSRELFF.

Regarding this clone: The CDR3 end is not reached by the read, which stops 3 residues before it; the germline J gene fills it in. The chain uses TRBV19 and TRBJ2-2, with 10 nucleotides matching TRBD2. The germline V gene encodes CDR1 LNHDA and CDR2 SQIVND (reference sequence). The ends lost 1 base at V and 7 bases at J; junction bases unmatched: 6. The CDR3 contains 16 residues. CDR3 sequence reads: CASSIASGRAGGELFF. The covered CDR3 bases are TGTGCCAGTAGTATAGCCAGCGGGAGGGCTGGCGGGGAG.

Details on this clone: The read falls 3 residues short of the CDR3 end, and the missing part is taken from the germline J gene. The chain recombines TRBV10-3 with TRBJ2-5; D gene unclear. This CDR3 is built from 13 residues. Looked up from germline, CDR1 is ENHRY and CDR2 is SYGVKD. Trimming stripped 2 bases from V and 5 bases from J, with 9 bases between. The sequenced part of the CDR3 DNA is TGTGCCATCAGTGAGCCTAGATCGGAGACC. This translates into CAISEPRSET. The full CDR3 reads CAISEPRSETQYF.

Of note for this clone: The DNA ends 3 residues before the CDR3 does, and the rest of the CDR3 is filled in from the germline J gene. The J gene is TRBJ2-7, the V gene TRBV20-1; tentative D call: TRBD2 (5 bases). This CDR3 comprises 16 residues. Trimming took 5 bases from V and 0 from J, leaving 20 bases between them. The germline gives CDR1 DFQATT, CDR2 SNEGSKA (reference sequence). The CDR3 loop reads CSAGKSTTGLSYEQYF. The part of the CDR3 DNA that was read is TGCAGTGCTGGAAAGTCAACGACTGGACTCTCCTACGAG.

On this clone: The read gets to within 3 residues of the CDR3 end, and the germline J gene fills in the rest. The chain is built from TRBV5-1 and TRBJ2-7; 8 bases line up with TRBD1. Germline V gene lookup returns CDR1 SGHRS and CDR2 YFSETQ. CDR3 size: 15 residues. The V gene end was trimmed by 5 bases and the J gene end by 2 bases; junction bases not matched to a gene: 9. The sequenced CDR3 bases are TGCGCCAGCAGTTCCGACAGGGGCTATCCCTACGAG. Translation gives CASSSDRGYPYE. The full-length CDR3 reads as CASSSDRGYPYEQYF.

A word on this clone: The CDR3 extends 3 residues past the end of the read, so its final part is completed from the germline J gene. The genes are TRBV9 and TRBJ2-5; perhaps TRBD2 as D (5 bases). Germline V CDR1 and CDR2: SGDLS, YYNGEE. The CDR3 length is 15 residues. Between the trimmed V and J ends, which lost 3 bases and 1 base, there was a span of 13 bases. The DNA read from the CDR3 is TGTGCCAGCAGCGCACGACCGGACTTCCAAGAGACC. This sequence encodes CASSARPDFQET. The whole CDR3 sequence reads CASSARPDFQETQYF.

On this clone: The CDR3 end lies 3 residues beyond the end of the read and is filled in from the germline J gene. The chain uses TRBV20-1 and TRBJ2-3; 10 bases fit TRBD2. The CDR3 sequence is 13 residues long. V shed 8 bases and J 5 bases; nucleotides not matched to a gene: 7. Germline CDR1 is DFQATT and CDR2 is SNEGSKA (reference sequence). The CDR3 protein is CSTAIAGGDTQYF. CDR3 DNA, as far as it was read: TGCAGTACCGCGATAGCGGGAGGAGATACG.

With respect to this clone: The read finishes 3 residues shy of the CDR3 end, and the germline J gene is used to complete it. V and J are TRBV6-1 and TRBJ2-3; 8 bases match TRBD2. J lost 8 bases, V lost 0 bases, and 4 bases had no gene match. The CDR3 is 14 amino acids. Germline V gives CDR1 MNHNS, CDR2 SASEGT. This CDR3 is CASSEASGRVTQYF. CDR3 bases read: TGTGCCAGCAGTGAAGCGAGCGGGAGAGTTACG.

On this clone itself: The missing CDR3 end, 3 residues past where the read stops, is filled in from the germline J gene. This chain uses TRBV20-1 with TRBJ2-3; 8 bases are a match to TRBD2. CDR1 DFQATT and CDR2 SNEGSKA come from the germline V gene (reference sequence). There are 16 residues in the CDR3. Trimming removed 0 bases from V and 5 bases from J; junction bases left unmatched: 10. The CDR3 DNA, read in part, is TGCAGTGCTAGAGATATCAAGCGGGAGTATTTAGATACG. Residues: CSARDIKREYLDT. The CDR3 in full is CSARDIKREYLDTQYF.

Points on this clone: The read halts 3 residues ahead of the CDR3 end, with the missing end drawn from the germline J gene. V gene TRBV2 combines with J gene TRBJ2-3; 7 positions match TRBD2. The germline V gene has CDR1 SNHLY and CDR2 FYNNEI. V dropped 8 bases and J dropped 2; count of bases not matched to a gene: 7. The CDR3 runs to 14 residues. The CDR3 bases that were read are TGTGCCAGCGAGGCGGGAGCCCCCACAGATACG. Translated: CASEAGAPTDT. The full-length CDR3 reads as CASEAGAPTDTQYF.

Concerning this clone: The CDR3 is cut off 3 residues early in the read; its end comes from the germline J gene. The rearrangement joins TRBV7-3 to TRBJ1-1, with a possible D match to TRBD1 (5 bases). This CDR3 contains 13 residues. Trimming took off 4 bases at V and 6 bases at J, with 12 bases between the two ends. Germline V gene data show CDR1 as SGHTA and CDR2 as FQGTGA. The CDR3 DNA, read in part, is TGTGCCAGCAGCTATCAGGGTGACGCTGAA. This codes for CASSYQGDAE. The whole CDR3 protein reads CASSYQGDAEAFF. Combining the CDR3 with reference TRBV7-3 and TRBJ1-1 gives the whole variable domain GAGVSQTPSNKVTEKGKYVELRCDPISGHTALYWYRQSLGQGPEFLIYFQGTGAADDSGLPNDRFFAVRPEGSVSTLKIQRTERGDSAVYLCASSYQGDAEAFFGQGTRLTVV.

Comment on this clone: The CDR3 goes on 3 residues after the read ends, and that part is filled in from the germline J gene. J is TRBJ1-1 and V is TRBV7-9, with D uncertain. Germline V lookup: CDR1 SEHNR, CDR2 FQNEAQ (reference sequence). The CDR3 is 15 amino acids. The sequenced CDR3 bases are TGTGCCAGCAGCTTAATCCCAGGCAGACGCAATGAG. Its translation is CASSLIPGRRNE. The whole CDR3 region reads CASSLIPGRRNEAFF.

Concerning this clone: Read coverage stops 3 residues before the CDR3 terminus; the germline J gene supplies the remainder. The chain has TRBV5-4 and TRBJ2-1; 7 bases fit TRBD1. J was trimmed by 3 bases and V by 0 bases; bases with no gene match: 3. Looked up from germline, CDR1 is SGHNT and CDR2 is YYREEE (reference sequence). There are 15 residues in the CDR3. CDR3 bases read: TGTGCCAGCAGCTTGGGACAGGGAAGCTACAATGAG. Its protein is CASSLGQGSYNE. The complete CDR3 reads CASSLGQGSYNEQFF.

With respect to this clone: The observed sequence ends 3 residues before the CDR3 terminus, with the missing tail filled in from the germline J gene. The chain couples TRBV14 to TRBJ2-7; D may be TRBD1 (6 bases). In germline, CDR1 is SGHDN, CDR2 FVKESK. Deletions cut 1 base from V and 5 bases from J, with 12 bases between. This CDR3 region has 14 residues. Incomplete CDR3 DNA: TGTGCCAGCAGCCAAGGGGGGCAGGCCCACGAG. It specifies CASSQGGQAHE. From start to end, the CDR3 is CASSQGGQAHEQYF.

Concerning this clone: Sequencing ends 3 residues short of the CDR3 end; the germline J gene provides the rest. This chain joins TRBV30 and TRBJ1-5; 7 nucleotides match TRBD1. Per germline, CDR1 GTSNPN and CDR2 SVGIG (reference sequence). After removal of 3 bases from V and 3 bases from J, the junction contained 8 bases not matched to a gene. The CDR3 is made up of 15 amino acids. The part of the CDR3 DNA that was read is TGTGCCTGGAGCTGGGCAGGGGGGATCAATCAGCCC. Amino acid sequence: CAWSWAGGINQP. The complete CDR3 sequence is CAWSWAGGINQPQHF.

About this clone itself: The read comes to an end 3 residues before the CDR3 does, leaving the germline J gene to fill in the end. The V call is TRBV20-1, the J call TRBJ1-2; TRBD1 might be the D (6 bases). The CDR3 consists of 11 residues. The germline V gene encodes CDR1 DFQATT and CDR2 SNEGSKA (reference sequence). The covered CDR3 bases are TGCAGTGCTCATACAGGGACCGGC. Encoded protein: CSAHTGTG. The whole CDR3 region reads CSAHTGTGYTF.

For this clone: The sequence runs out 3 residues before the end of the CDR3; the remainder is reconstructed from the germline J gene. The chain links TRBV2 to TRBJ2-6; D perhaps matches TRBD2 (6 bases). This CDR3 has 17 residues. V lost 3 bases to trimming and J lost 2 bases, with 14 bases between them. Germline V gene lookup returns CDR1 SNHLY and CDR2 FYNNEI. The part of the CDR3 DNA that was read is TGTGCCAGCAGTGAGGAGGTTACGGGGGCTGGGGCCAACGTC. This gives the protein CASSEEVTGAGANV. The full CDR3 protein reads CASSEEVTGAGANVLTF.